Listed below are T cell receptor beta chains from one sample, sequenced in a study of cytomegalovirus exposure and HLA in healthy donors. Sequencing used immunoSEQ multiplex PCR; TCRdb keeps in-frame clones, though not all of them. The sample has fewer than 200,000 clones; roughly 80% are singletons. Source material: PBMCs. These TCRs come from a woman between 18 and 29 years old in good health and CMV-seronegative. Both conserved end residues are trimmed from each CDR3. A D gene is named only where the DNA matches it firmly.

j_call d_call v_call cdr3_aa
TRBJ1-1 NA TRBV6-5 ASSYYSGGDTEAF
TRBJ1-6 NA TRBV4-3 ASSQDAGYNSPLH
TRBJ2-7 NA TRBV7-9 ASSGEMQKGD
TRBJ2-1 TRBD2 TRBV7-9 SSIQSLPGGSYNEQF
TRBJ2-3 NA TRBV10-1 ASSAASDTQY
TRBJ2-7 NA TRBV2 ASSDAVHGSSSYEQY
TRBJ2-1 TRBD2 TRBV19 ASSAPGLAGMGEQF
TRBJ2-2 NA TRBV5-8 ASSQRDFFPSGELF
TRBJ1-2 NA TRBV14 ASSQGPPTSGYT
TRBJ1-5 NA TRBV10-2 ASSEANQPQH
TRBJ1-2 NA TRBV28 ASSPERAGLGGYT
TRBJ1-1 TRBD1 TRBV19 ASSQTGVTEAF
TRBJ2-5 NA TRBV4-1 ASSQGRGETQY
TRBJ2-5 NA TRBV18 ASSPGRTAFQETQY
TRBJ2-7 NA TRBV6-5 ASSYSWEGGGYEQY
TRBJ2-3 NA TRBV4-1 ASSQAERYTDTQY
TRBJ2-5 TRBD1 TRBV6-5 ASSRDRGSQETQY
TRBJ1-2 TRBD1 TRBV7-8 ASSLPGQGNYGYT
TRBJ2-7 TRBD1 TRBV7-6 ASSPRGDRGDRYEQY
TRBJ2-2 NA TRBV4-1 ASSQEARFKNTGELF
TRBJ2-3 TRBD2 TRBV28 ASSLGGIADTQY
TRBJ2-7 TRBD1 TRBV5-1 ASSLGGTGDTYEQY
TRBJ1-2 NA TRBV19 ASSIEAVSNYGYT
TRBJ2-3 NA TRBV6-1 ASSEHGEDTQY
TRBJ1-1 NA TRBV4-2 ASSQSVGEADTEAF
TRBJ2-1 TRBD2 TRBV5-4 ASSLASGSNEQF
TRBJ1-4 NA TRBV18 ASSPPGNIGEKLF
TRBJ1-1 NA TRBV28 ASSLYGGGTEAF
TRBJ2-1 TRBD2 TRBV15 ATSREYAGGDEQF
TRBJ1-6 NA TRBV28 ASSLPWRNSPLH
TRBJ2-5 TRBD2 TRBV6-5 ASSAPSGRGETQY
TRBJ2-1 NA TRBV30 AWSVGGSFSEQF
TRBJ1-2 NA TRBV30 AWAPSGPGYT
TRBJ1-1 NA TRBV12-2 ASRTRTVPGQAF
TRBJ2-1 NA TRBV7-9 ATRDLGDEQF
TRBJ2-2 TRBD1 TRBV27 ASSLWVTGQGPGELF
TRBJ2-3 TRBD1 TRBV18 ASQRDRGLTDTQY
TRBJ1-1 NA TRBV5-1 ASSPRGVLNTEAF
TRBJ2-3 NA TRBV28 ASSLGLRVLSTDTQY
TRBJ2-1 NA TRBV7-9 SSSLAASVDEQF